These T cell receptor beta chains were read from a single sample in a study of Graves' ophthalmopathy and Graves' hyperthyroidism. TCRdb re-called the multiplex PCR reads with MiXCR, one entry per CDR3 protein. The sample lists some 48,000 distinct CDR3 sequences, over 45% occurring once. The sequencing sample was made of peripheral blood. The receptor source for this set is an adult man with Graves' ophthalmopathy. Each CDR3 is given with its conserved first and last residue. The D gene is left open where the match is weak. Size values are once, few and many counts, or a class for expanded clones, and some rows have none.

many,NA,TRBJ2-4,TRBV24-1,TGTGCCACCAGTGATGCCTTAGGGGATGGCAAAAACATTCAGTACTTC,CATSDALGDGKNIQYF
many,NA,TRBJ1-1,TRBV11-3,TGTGCCAGCAGCTTTAAGGTGAACACTGAAGCTTTCTTT,CASSFKVNTEAFF
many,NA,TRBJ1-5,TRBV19,TGTGCCAGTAGTAGGGACCACAGGGGCAATCAGCCCCAGCATTTT,CASSRDHRGNQPQHF
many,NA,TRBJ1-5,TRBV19,TGTGCCAGTAGTGGTATGGGGGGCGATGGCAATCAGCCCCAGCATTTT,CASSGMGGDGNQPQHF
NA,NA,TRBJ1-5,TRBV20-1,TGCAGTGCCCGCGATAGCGGGAGGGCCGAGCATTTT,CSARDSGRAEHF
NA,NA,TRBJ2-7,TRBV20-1,TGCAGTGCCCCACCCGGGACTCCCTTACGCGAGCAGTACTTC,CSAPPGTPLREQYF
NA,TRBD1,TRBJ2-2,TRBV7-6,TGTGCCAGCAGCTTCGGGACAGGGACCGAAGAGCTGTTTTTT,CASSFGTGTEELFF
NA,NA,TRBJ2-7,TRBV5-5,TGTGCCAGCAGCCCCCCAGTCAGGTCCTACGAGCAGTACTTC,CASSPPVRSYEQYF
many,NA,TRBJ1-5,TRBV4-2,TGTGCCAGCAGCCACCGGAAAGGGAGCAATCAGCCCCAGCATTTT,CASSHRKGSNQPQHF
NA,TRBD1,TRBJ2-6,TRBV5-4,TGTGCCAGCAGCTTGGGTGGACAGGGGTCCAACGTCCTGACTTTC,CASSLGGQGSNVLTF
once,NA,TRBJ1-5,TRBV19,TGTGCCAGTAGTATAGGACCCGGGGCGGGTCAGCCCCAGCATTTT,CASSIGPGAGQPQHF
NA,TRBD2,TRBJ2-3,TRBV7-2,TGTGCCAGCAGCTCTAGCGGGACTAGCACAGATACGCAGTATTTT,CASSSSGTSTDTQYF
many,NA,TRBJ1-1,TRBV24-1,TGTGCCACCAGTGATACCAGGACCCCTGGGGAAGCTTTCTTT,CATSDTRTPGEAFF
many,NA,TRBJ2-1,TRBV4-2,TGTGCCAGCAGCCAAGTAGGGGGGGGACCCTACAATGAGCAGTTCTTC,CASSQVGGGPYNEQFF
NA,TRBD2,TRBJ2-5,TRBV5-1,TGCGCCAGCAGACTAGCGGGAGGTGAGGAGACCCAGTACTTC,CASRLAGGEETQYF
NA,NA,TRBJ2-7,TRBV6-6,TGTGCCAGCAGTTACTCGACTAGCTCCTACGAGCAGTACTTC,CASSYSTSSYEQYF
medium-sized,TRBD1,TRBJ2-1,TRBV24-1,TGTGCCACCGGACAGGAGTACAATGAGCAGTTCTTC,CATGQEYNEQFF
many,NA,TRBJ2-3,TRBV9,TGTGCCAGCAGCCCCCGGCGGACAGATTATACAGATACGCAGTATTTT,CASSPRRTDYTDTQYF
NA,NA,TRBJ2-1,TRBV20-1,TGCAGTGCTAGGGTAACTACCTACAATGAGCAGTTCTTC,CSARVTTYNEQFF
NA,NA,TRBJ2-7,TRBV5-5,TGTGCCAGCAGCTTGAGGGATATTTACGAGCAGTACTTC,CASSLRDIYEQYF
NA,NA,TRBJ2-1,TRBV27,TGTGCCAGCAGGTGGGGGTCCGCTCCGGGGTACAATGAGCAGTTCTTC,CASRWGSAPGYNEQFF
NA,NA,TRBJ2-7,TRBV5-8,TGTGCCAGCAGCCTTGAGGGCGAGCAGTACTTC,CASSLEGEQYF
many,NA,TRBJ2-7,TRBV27,TGTGCCAGCAGTTCACTGACAGGCCAGGCCCTCGAGCAGTACTTC,CASSSLTGQALEQYF
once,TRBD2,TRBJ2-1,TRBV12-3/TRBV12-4,TGTGCCAGCAGTGAGAGCGGGGGTTACAATGAGCAGTTCTTC,CASSESGGYNEQFF
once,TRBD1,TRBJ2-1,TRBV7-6,TGTGCCAGCAGCTTTCTCGCCCCGCAACCGGGACAGACCTACAATGAGCAGTTCTTC,CASSFLAPQPGQTYNEQFF
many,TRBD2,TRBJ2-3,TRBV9,TGTGCCAGCAGCGTCGGCGGGGGGCCCTCAGATACGCAGTATTTT,CASSVGGGPSDTQYF
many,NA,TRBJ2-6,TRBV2,TGTGCCAGCAGTGATTGGGCAGCTGGGGCCAACGTCCTGACTTTC,CASSDWAAGANVLTF
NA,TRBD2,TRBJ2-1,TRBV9,TGTGCCAGCAGCGTAGATCCGGGTAGCGGGGGGGTAGGGTTCTTC,CASSVDPGSGGVGFF
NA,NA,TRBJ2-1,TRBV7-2,TGTGCCAGCAGTTACAGTGGCAGGGTTGAGAAGCAGTTCTTC,CASSYSGRVEKQFF
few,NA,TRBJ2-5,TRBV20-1,TGCAGTGCCCCTACAGGGAGAGAGACCCAGTACTTC,CSAPTGRETQYF
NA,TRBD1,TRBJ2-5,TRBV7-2,TGTGCCAGCAGCTTAGCCGGGACAGCCCAAGAGACCCAGTACTTC,CASSLAGTAQETQYF
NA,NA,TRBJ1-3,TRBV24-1,TGTGCCACCAGTGATGCCCGAGCAATGGGGGCTGGAAACACCATATATTTT,CATSDARAMGAGNTIYF
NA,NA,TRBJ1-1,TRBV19,TGTGCCGGCAAAAAGGGGGGGATGGCTTTCTTT,CAGKKGGMAFF
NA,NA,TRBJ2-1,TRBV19,TGTGCCAGTAGTATATCGAATGAGCAGTTCTTC,CASSISNEQFF
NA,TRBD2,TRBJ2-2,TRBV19,TGTGCCAGTAGTCGACTAACGGGAGGAACCGGGGAGCTGTTTTTT,CASSRLTGGTGELFF
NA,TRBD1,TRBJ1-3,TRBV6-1,TGTGCCAGCAGTACGATACAGGGGGCTGGAAACACCATATATTTT,CASSTIQGAGNTIYF
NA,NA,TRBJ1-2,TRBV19,TGTGCCACTCAACGGGCAGGACGTGGCTACACCTTC,CATQRAGRGYTF
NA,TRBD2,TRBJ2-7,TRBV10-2,TGCGCCAGCAACGGCGGGAGGAGCGAGCAGTACTTC,CASNGGRSEQYF
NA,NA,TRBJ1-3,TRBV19,TGTGCCAGTAGTTACCTGGACGGCTACACCATATATTTT,CASSYLDGYTIYF
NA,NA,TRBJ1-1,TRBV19,TGTGCCAGTAGTACCTCCGGGAACACTGAAGCTTTCTTT,CASSTSGNTEAFF
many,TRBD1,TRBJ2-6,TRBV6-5,TGTGCCAGCAGTCGAACAGGGGCTGGGGCCAACGTCCTGACTTTC,CASSRTGAGANVLTF
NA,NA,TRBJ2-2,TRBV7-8,TGTGCCAGCAGCTTAGCTGGGGAGCTGTTTTTT,CASSLAGELFF
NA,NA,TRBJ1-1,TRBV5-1,TGCGCCAGCAGCTTGGGACCGGGGAACACTGAAGCTTTCTTT,CASSLGPGNTEAFF
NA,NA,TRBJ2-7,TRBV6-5,TGTGCCAGCAGTTACCTTCCGGGACACTACGAGCAGTACTTC,CASSYLPGHYEQYF
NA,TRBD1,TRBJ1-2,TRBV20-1,TGCAGTGCAGAACAGGGGATCTATGGCTACACCTTC,CSAEQGIYGYTF
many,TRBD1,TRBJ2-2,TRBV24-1,TGTGCCACCAGTGATCGGGGACAGGGGGTTGCCGGGGAGCTGTTTTTT,CATSDRGQGVAGELFF
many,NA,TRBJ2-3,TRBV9,TGTGCCAGCAGCGTAGACGGTTCTACGCAGTATTTT,CASSVDGSTQYF
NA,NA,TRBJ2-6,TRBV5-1,TGCGCCAGCAGCTTGGAACAAGTTGACTCTGGGGCCAACGTCCTGACTTTC,CASSLEQVDSGANVLTF